This T cell receptor beta chain was sequenced during a study of cytomegalovirus exposure and HLA in healthy donors. Regarding the study as a whole: Donors belonging to an Asian-associated ancestry cluster reportedly showed fewer N-insertions in productive TCRs than the roughly 680-donor mean, according to what a later analysis found. TCR sequences were mostly rare, though some public TCRs occurred in many donors.

Trimming cost V 0 bases and J 2 bases; bases outside gene matches: 3. The V gene's germline CDR1 is MNHEY and CDR2 SMNVEV (reference sequence). The CDR3 extends over 15 amino acids. A remark on this clone: The antigen is unknown.

It was with 60 Vbeta and 13 Jbeta primers that the PCR ran. The protocol was immunoSEQ multiplex PCR, while the TCRdb copy is restricted to in-frame clones and leaves out a portion. Counted here are 150,000 or so clones, around 73% occurring once; the ten biggest clones make up 1.6%. The receptor was isolated from a woman aged 18-35 years in good health and CMV-seronegative. Sequencing input: PBMCs. The chain is built from TRBV27 and TRBJ1-2; TRBD1 matches at 7 bases. CDR3 nucleotide sequence: TGTGCCAGCAGTTTATCGCGACAGGGAAACTATGGCTACACCTTC. It codes for CASSLSRQGNYGYTF.